This TCR beta chain stems from a study of shared T cell receptors in the human thymus. The data were produced by immunoSEQ multiplex PCR, yet TCRdb's version contains in-frame clones alone and is incomplete. The repertoire includes hundreds of thousands of clones, 80% to 90% of them detected once, and 0.0094% sits in the top ten. In addition, the sample was reused for a study of human thymus T cells.

This TCR derives from a boy less than two years old with a congenital heart defect. The source material was thymocytes.

CDR3 loop: CASSVGSNRRAGRSSYNEQFF. The CDR3, as DNA: TGTGCCAGCAGCGTAGGGTCGAACAGGCGAGCGGGACGGAGCTCCTACAATGAGCAGTTCTTC. The V gene is TRBV9, the J gene TRBJ2-1; 7 bases fit TRBD2. The CDR3 is 21 residues long. The junction had 18 bases not matched to a gene; V was cut back by 0 bases and J by 0 bases. Germline V gives CDR1 SGDLS, CDR2 YYNGEE. The whole variable domain, filled in from reference TRBV9 and TRBJ2-1, reads DSGVTQTPKHLITATGQRVTLRCSPRSGDLSVYWYQQSLDQGLQFLIQYYNGEERAKGNILERFSAQQFPDLHSELNLSSLELGDSALYFCASSVGSNRRAGRSSYNEQFFGPGTRLTVL.